These 14 T cell receptor beta chains originate from one sample sequenced in a study of Graves' ophthalmopathy and Graves' hyperthyroidism. RNA transcripts yielded amplified TCR beta CDR3 regions. RT-PCR with HTBI primers came first, then second-round multiplex PCR. TCRdb ran MiXCR on the multiplex PCR reads and lists one entry per CDR3 protein. The table shows hundreds of thousands of distinct CDR3 sequences, with over 20% occurring only once. Sequences were obtained from peripheral blood. Receptors were obtained from a woman aged 18-30 years with stable Graves' hyperthyroidism. Some clones in this sample may be carry-over from other donors' samples.

This clonotype was counted at least ten times. CDR3 nucleotides: TGCGCCAGCAGCCAAGACTACGGGGGATCCGGGGAGCTGTTTTTT. Encoded protein: CASSQDYGGSGELFF. The V call is TRBV4-1, the J call TRBJ2-2; maybe TRBD2 (6 bases). The V gene's germline CDR1 is MGHRA and CDR2 YSYEKL. This CDR3 region has 15 residues. V dropped 0 bases and J dropped 6 bases, with 11 bases sitting between them.

DNA of the CDR3: TGTGCCAGCAGTCCGGAGGTAGCGGGGGAGACCCAGTACTTC. Its translation: CASSPEVAGETQYF. The V gene is TRBV28, the J gene TRBJ2-5; 8 bases are shared with TRBD2. Trimming at V came to 5 bases and at J to 5 bases, leaving 7 bases not matched to a gene. The CDR3 spans 14 residues. In germline, CDR1 is MDHEN, CDR2 SYDVKM. The entire variable domain, with the rest obtained from reference TRBV28 and TRBJ2-5, is as follows: DVKVTQSSRYLVKRTGEKVFLECVQDMDHENMFWYRQDPGLGLRLIYFSYDVKMKEKGDIPEGYSVSREKKERFSLILESASTNQTSMYLCASSPEVAGETQYFGPGTRLLVL.

The chain is built from TRBV12-3 or TRBV12-4 and TRBJ1-5; TRBD1 agrees at 10 bases. The CDR3 is 15 amino acids. V shed 4 bases and J 5 bases; nucleotides not matched to a gene: 5. This chain's CDR3 is CASSSPGTGDQPQHF. CDR3 DNA: TGTGCCAGCAGTTCCCCCGGGACAGGGGATCAGCCCCAGCATTTT.

Only a few counts were recorded for this clonotype. The gene calls are TRBV5-5 and TRBJ1-1; D remains ambiguous. Trimming left V 0 bases short and J 2 bases short, with 14 bases between. Germline lookup yields CDR1 SGHKS and CDR2 YYEKEE (reference sequence). The CDR3 loop spans 16 amino acids. DNA of the CDR3: TGTGCCAGCAGCTTGGCCGGAGGGCGAGGAAACACTGAAGCTTTCTTT. Translated, it gives CASSLAGGRGNTEAFF.

The rearrangement links TRBV6-1 to TRBJ1-1; possible D gene TRBD1, 5 bases. V shed 6 bases and J shed 8 bases, with 13 bases lying between them. The CDR3 spans 12 residues. The V gene's germline CDR1 is MNHNS and CDR2 SASEGT. The CDR3 DNA is TGTGCCAGCAGACCGTGGCAGGGCGAAGCTTTCTTT. Translation: CASRPWQGEAFF.

This clonotype was counted at least ten times. The chain is built from TRBV6-1 and TRBJ2-7; the D gene is possibly TRBD1 (6 bases). The CDR3 covers 18 residues. V was trimmed by 1 base and J by 2 bases, leaving 21 bases between them. Germline values: CDR1 MNHNS, CDR2 SASEGT. The CDR3 DNA is TGTGCCAGCAGTGAAGTTGCCCGGGACACGGTGGGCGCCTACGAGCAGTACTTC. As protein: CASSEVARDTVGAYEQYF.

This clonotype was seen ten or more times. For the CDR3, the DNA is TGTGCCAGTCTCGACAGGGGGCATGAGACCCAGTACTTC. This sequence encodes CASLDRGHETQYF. The chain is built from TRBV19 and TRBJ2-5, with 10 bases fitting TRBD1. Germline lookup yields CDR1 LNHDA and CDR2 SQIVND (reference sequence). CDR3 length equals 13 residues. The V segment lost 8 bases and the J segment 5 bases; nucleotides outside the gene matches: 5.

The chain joins TRBV7-6 to TRBJ2-2, with 9 bases matching TRBD1. The CDR3 contains 17 residues. Germline loops: CDR1 SGHVS, CDR2 FNYEAQ. J gave up 6 bases and V 1 base, and 9 bases lay outside the gene matches. The CDR3 loop is CASSLEGQGQKAGELFF. Written as DNA, the CDR3 is TGTGCCAGCAGCTTAGAGGGACAGGGTCAAAAGGCCGGGGAGCTGTTTTTT.

At least ten counts were recorded for this clonotype. The genes are TRBV7-2 and TRBJ2-2, with D possibly called TRBD1 or TRBD2 (5 bases each). Germline loops: CDR1 SGHTA, CDR2 FQGNSA. Trimming cost V 3 bases and J 6 bases, with 14 bases left between them. CDR3 size: 15 residues. CDR3 residues: CASSFRGQEAGELFF. CDR3 nucleotide sequence: TGTGCCAGCAGCTTTAGGGGCCAGGAGGCCGGGGAGCTGTTTTTT.

Ten or more counts support this clonotype. The rearrangement joins TRBV6-1 to TRBJ1-2, with a possible D match to TRBD1 (6 bases). This CDR3 is 15 amino acids long. Trimming took off 2 bases at V and 4 bases at J, with 14 bases between the two ends. Germline CDR1 MNHNS, CDR2 SASEGT. DNA for the CDR3: TGTGCCAGCAGTGAACGGACAGTGGGGCCCTATGGCTACACCTTC. Protein sequence: CASSERTVGPYGYTF.

This chain links TRBV30 with TRBJ1-1; 12 positions agree with TRBD1. This CDR3 spans 16 amino acids. V gave up 7 bases and J gave up 4 bases; unmatched junction bases: 13. Per germline, CDR1 GTSNPN and CDR2 SVGIG (reference sequence). The CDR3: CAYSGQGAGGATEAFF. The CDR3 DNA reads TGTGCCTATTCGGGACAGGGGGCGGGTGGTGCCACTGAAGCTTTCTTT.

This clonotype has at least ten counts. The rearrangement joins TRBV7-6 to TRBJ1-1; 7 positions agree with TRBD1. The CDR3 loop spans 15 amino acids. Per the germline V gene, CDR1 is SGHVS and CDR2 is FNYEAQ. V dropped 5 bases and J dropped 0; count of bases not matched to a gene: 6. CDR3 in amino acids: CASSQSGQLNTEAFF. The CDR3 region has the DNA TGTGCCAGCAGCCAATCGGGACAGTTGAACACTGAAGCTTTCTTT. The whole variable domain, remainder taken from reference TRBV7-6 and TRBJ1-1, is GAGVSQSPRYKVTKRGQDVALRCDPISGHVSLYWYRQALGQGPEFLTYFNYEAQQDKSGLPNDRFSAERPEGSISTLTIQRTEQRDSAMYRCASSQSGQLNTEAFFGQGTRLTVV.

This clonotype occurred many times. This chain uses TRBV12-3 or TRBV12-4 with TRBJ2-7, with no clear D. V lost 6 bases and J lost 3, with 15 bases in between. The CDR3 has 14 residues. CDR3 residues: CASSNVGSSYEQYF. DNA of the CDR3: TGTGCCAGCAGCAACGTAGGCAGTAGCTACGAGCAGTACTTC.

This clonotype was seen at least ten times. The V gene is TRBV6-1, the J gene TRBJ2-7; 8 bases align to TRBD1. This CDR3 region has 12 residues. Per germline, CDR1 MNHNS and CDR2 SASEGT. Unmatched junction bases numbered 2, after V lost 5 bases and J lost 5 bases. CDR3 residues: CASSKDRDEQYF. DNA for the CDR3: TGTGCCAGCAGTAAGGACAGGGACGAGCAGTACTTC.